The clone carrying this TCR beta chain has ten or more counts. The study drew donors from healthy Caucasian individuals in Russia aged roughly 6 to 95. In each sample, at least 6.5 million PBMCs were isolated. PCR was performed a second time for roughly 7 to 11 cycles using a sample-barcoded 5' primer and a J-beta primer mix. One entry per CDR3 protein, called by TCRdb with MiXCR from the 5' RACE reads. The sample includes just under 900,000 distinct CDR3 sequences, about 30% seen only once; the top ten take roughly 17%. This sample is drawn from a study of blood T cells in healthy people across ages. Study at large: In model experiments, template switching was able to capture about one barcoded beta molecule for every two T cells that were present.

Trimming stripped 6 bases from V and 11 bases from J, with 22 bases between. This CDR3 has 15 amino acids. The specimen sequenced was blood. This rearrangement joins TRBV12-3 or TRBV12-4 to TRBJ1-4; perhaps TRBD1 as D (6 bases). The clonotype was recovered from a woman older than 75 in good health. Written as DNA, the CDR3 is TGTGCCAGCAGCCAACAGGGTAGCCCCGTATCGAAACTGTTTTTT. This gives the protein CASSQQGSPVSKLFF.